This T cell receptor (beta chain) was identified in a study of cytomegalovirus exposure and HLA in healthy donors. PCR amplification relied on 60 Vbeta primers (plus 13 Jbeta primers). Clones were read by immunoSEQ multiplex PCR, and TCRdb kept only the in-frame ones, dropping some. Among around 300,000 clones, just over 70% were seen once, and the ten largest hold 2% to 2.5%. This clone has just a few counts. V lost 4 bases, J lost 6 bases, and 15 bases lay in between. Germline V lookup: CDR1 MDHEN, CDR2 SYDVKM. The CDR3 runs 14 residues. The rearrangement links TRBV28 to TRBJ1-2; D ambiguous. This clonotype was obtained from a female donor in good health and CMV-seronegative. Sequences were obtained from PBMCs. CDR3 bases: TGTGCCAGCAGTTCATCGCCAGACATAGATGGCTACACCTTC. This translates into CASSSSPDIDGYTF.